This T cell receptor beta chain originates from a study of T cells in Graves' hyperthyroidism and ophthalmopathy. Template material for amplifying TCR beta CDR3 regions consisted of RNA transcripts. TCR CDR3 underwent first-round RT-PCR with the HTBI primer set. TCRdb re-called the multiplex PCR reads through MiXCR, storing one row per CDR3 protein. The sample holds hundreds of thousands of distinct CDR3 sequences, about a fifth seen once. Study conclusions and caveats: From stable hyperthyroidism, ophthalmopathy was separated by a 13 V-J model.

This CDR3 has 13 residues. Germline values: CDR1 MDHEN, CDR2 SYDVKM. This clonotype was seen just once. Its antigen is as yet unknown. Relative to the germline gene, one junction end is altered; a read error may explain this. This chain links TRBV28 with TRBJ2-7; the D is unclear. The sample taken for sequencing was blood. This sequence originates from a man aged 25-40 years with Graves' ophthalmopathy. The CDR3 DNA is TGTGCCAGCAGTTATCTGCGATACTACAAGCAGTACTTC. Protein: CASSYLRYYKQYF. The full variable domain, with the rest looked up from reference TRBV28 and TRBJ2-7, is DVKVTQSSRYLVKRTGEKVFLECVQDMDHENMFWYRQDPGLGLRLIYFSYDVKMKEKGDIPEGYSVSREKKERFSLILESASTNQTSMYLCASSYLRYYKQYFGPGTRLTVT.